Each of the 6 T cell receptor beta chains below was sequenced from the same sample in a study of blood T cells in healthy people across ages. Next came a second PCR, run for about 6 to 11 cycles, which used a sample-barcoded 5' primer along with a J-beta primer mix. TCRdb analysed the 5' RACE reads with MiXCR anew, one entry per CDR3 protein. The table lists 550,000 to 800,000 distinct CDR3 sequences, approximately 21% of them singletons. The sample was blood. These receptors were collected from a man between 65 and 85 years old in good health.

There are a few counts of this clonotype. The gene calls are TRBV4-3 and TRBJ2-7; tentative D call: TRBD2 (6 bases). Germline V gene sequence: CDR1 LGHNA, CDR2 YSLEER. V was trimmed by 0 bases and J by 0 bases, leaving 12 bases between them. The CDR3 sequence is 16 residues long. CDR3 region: CASSQDRYSGSYEQYF. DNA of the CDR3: TGCGCCAGCAGCCAAGATCGGTATAGCGGCTCCTACGAGCAGTACTTC.

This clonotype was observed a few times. The CDR3 DNA reads TGTGCCAGCAGCCCTAGCGGGAGGGCCGAGACCCAGTACTTC. Its protein product is CASSPSGRAETQYF. The J gene is TRBJ2-5, the V gene TRBV7-3; TRBD2 agrees at 12 bases. The CDR3 sequence is 14 residues long. After removal of 5 bases from V and 5 bases from J, the junction contained 3 bases not matched to a gene. Germline loops: CDR1 SGHTA, CDR2 FQGTGA.

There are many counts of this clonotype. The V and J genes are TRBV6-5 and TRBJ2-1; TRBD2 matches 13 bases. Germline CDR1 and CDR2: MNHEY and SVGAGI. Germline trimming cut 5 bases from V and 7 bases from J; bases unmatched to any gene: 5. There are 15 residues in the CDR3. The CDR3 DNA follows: TGTGCCAGCAGTCAACTAGCGGGAGGGCTGAATGAGCAGTTCTTC. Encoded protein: CASSQLAGGLNEQFF.

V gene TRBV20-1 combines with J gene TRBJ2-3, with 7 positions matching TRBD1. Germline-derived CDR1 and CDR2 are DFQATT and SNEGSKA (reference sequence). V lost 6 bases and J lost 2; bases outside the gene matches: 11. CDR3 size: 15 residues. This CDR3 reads CSANRGQVITDTQYF. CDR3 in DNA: TGCAGTGCAAACCGTGGACAGGTGATCACAGATACGCAGTATTTT.

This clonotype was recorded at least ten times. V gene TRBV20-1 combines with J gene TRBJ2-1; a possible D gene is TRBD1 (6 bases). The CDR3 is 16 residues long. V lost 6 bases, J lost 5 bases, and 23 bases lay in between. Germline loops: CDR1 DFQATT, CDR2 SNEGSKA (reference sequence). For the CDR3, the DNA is TGCAGTGCCTCATCGAACGGACCCAGGGGCCACAATGAGCAGTTCTTC. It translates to CSASSNGPRGHNEQFF.

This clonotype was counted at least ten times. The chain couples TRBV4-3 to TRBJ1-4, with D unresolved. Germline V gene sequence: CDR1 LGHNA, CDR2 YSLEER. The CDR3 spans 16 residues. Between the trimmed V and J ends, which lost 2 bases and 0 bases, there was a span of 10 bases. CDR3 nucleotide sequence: TGCGCCAGCAGCCAACGTCCCTCCGCAACTAATGAAAAACTGTTTTTT. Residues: CASSQRPSATNEKLFF.